A selection of T cell receptor beta chains follows, all from one sample in a study of human thymus T cells. This table comes from immunoSEQ multiplex PCR, and its TCRdb copy is limited to in-frame clones, with some not included. This table has some 46,000 clones, more than 85% appearing once. Sequencing was carried out using blood. Receptors were obtained from a girl less than two years old with a congenital heart defect but otherwise immunologically healthy. Each CDR3 is given with its conserved first and last residue. D genes are given only for firm matches. Size is omitted from some rows. Given values are once, few, many or a class for expanded clones.

D gene	clone size	V gene	J gene	CDR3 DNA	CDR3 protein
TRBD2	NA	TRBV28	TRBJ2-7	TGTGCCAGCATGGGGGCGGGAGGGACCTACGAGCAGTACTTC	CASMGAGGTYEQYF
TRBD2	once	TRBV27	TRBJ2-7	TGTGCCAGCAGTTTGCGGGAGGGCCTATCGGTCGAGCAGTACTTC	CASSLREGLSVEQYF
NA	NA	TRBV10-3	TRBJ1-5	TGTGCCATCAGTGGGCCACCTCCGGAGAGAGCCCAGCATTTT	CAISGPPPERAQHF
TRBD2	NA	TRBV7-2	TRBJ2-3	TGTGCCAGCAGCTTAGGCCCTAGCGGGGGACATCATTTT	CASSLGPSGGHHF
NA	NA	TRBV5-1	TRBJ2-3	TGCGCCAGCAGCTTGGCCTCGGTGGCTAGCACAGATACGCAGTATTTT	CASSLASVASTDTQYF
TRBD2	NA	TRBV7-2	TRBJ2-3	TGTGCCAGCAGCTCAGCGGGGGCCCCCGATACGCAGTATTTT	CASSSAGAPDTQYF
TRBD1	NA	TRBV27	TRBJ2-2	TGTGCCAGCAGATCAGTATTCTCCGGGACAGAAAACACCGGGGAGCTGTTTTTT	CASRSVFSGTENTGELFF
NA	NA	TRBV29-1	TRBJ2-5	TGCAGCGTTGAAGTTCGGAAAGAGACCCAGTACTTC	CSVEVRKETQYF
NA	NA	TRBV5-4	TRBJ2-7	TGTGCCAGCAGCTCCCTCGGTTTTAGGTACGAGCAGTACTTC	CASSSLGFRYEQYF
NA	few	TRBV2	TRBJ1-1	TGTGCCAGCAGGGGCACTGAAGCTTTCTTT	CASRGTEAFF
NA	NA	TRBV28	TRBJ2-7	TGTGCCAGCAGTAAATATATCGAGCAGTACTTC	CASSKYIEQYF
TRBD2	once	TRBV5-1	TRBJ2-2	TGCGCCAGCAGGATGGGAGGGCAGGGCACCGGGGAGCTGTTTTTT	CASRMGGQGTGELFF
NA	NA	TRBV6-5	TRBJ1-2	TGTGCCAGCAGTTACCGGACAGACGCTAACTATGGCTACACCTTC	CASSYRTDANYGYTF
NA	NA	TRBV6-5	TRBJ2-3	TGTGCCAGCAGGGAGTATGGCCCCGCAGATACGCAGTATTTT	CASREYGPADTQYF
NA	NA	TRBV4-2	TRBJ2-3	TGTGCCAGCAGCCAAGATCCAGGGTGGGCTAGCACAGATACGCAGTATTTT	CASSQDPGWASTDTQYF
TRBD1	NA	TRBV28	TRBJ1-4	TGTGCCAGCAGTGGAAAAAGGACAGGGGGCCGGGGCGAAAAACTGTTTTTT	CASSGKRTGGRGEKLFF
NA	NA	TRBV5-1	TRBJ2-7	TGCGCCAGCAGCCCACAGGTCTCCTACGAGCAGTACTTC	CASSPQVSYEQYF
NA	NA	TRBV15	TRBJ2-7	TGTGCCACCAGCAGAGAAAGGAAAGGGACCAACGAGCAGTACTTC	CATSRERKGTNEQYF
NA	NA	TRBV7-7	TRBJ2-5	TGTGCTAGCAGCTTCGGGACTTCTTCCCAAGAGACCCAGTACTTC	CASSFGTSSQETQYF
TRBD1	NA	TRBV6-4	TRBJ2-2	TGTGCCAGCAGGGGACAGGGCAACACCGGGGAGCTGTTTTTT	CASRGQGNTGELFF
NA	NA	TRBV7-2	TRBJ1-5	TGTGCCAGCAGCTCCCAGGGACTGGGACAGCCCCAGCATTTT	CASSSQGLGQPQHF
NA	NA	TRBV21-1	TRBJ2-5	TGTGCCAGCAGATTCAGCCGGCGTGGGACAGCACAAGAGACCCAGTACTTC	CASRFSRRGTAQETQYF
NA	NA	TRBV18	TRBJ2-7	TGTGCCAGCTCACCAGGGGCCTACGAGCAGTACTTC	CASSPGAYEQYF
NA	NA	TRBV6-5	TRBJ1-5	TGTGCCAGCAGTGGGACTTCTAGCAATCAGCCCCAGCATTTT	CASSGTSSNQPQHF
TRBD2	NA	TRBV28	TRBJ2-5	TGTGCCAGCAGCTACAACTCTTGGGCAGCGGGAGTAGGGGAAGAGACCCAGTACTTC	CASSYNSWAAGVGEETQYF
TRBD1	NA	TRBV5-4	TRBJ2-7	TGTGCCAGCAGCCTGGACAGGGGGGACTACGAGCAGTACTTC	CASSLDRGDYEQYF
NA	NA	TRBV7-2	TRBJ1-2	TGTGCCAGCAGCTTATTGGGACACGCTTATGGCTACACCTTC	CASSLLGHAYGYTF
TRBD2	NA	TRBV10-2	TRBJ2-1	TGCGCCAGCAGTGCTACTAGCGGGATTTACAATGAGCAGTTCTTC	CASSATSGIYNEQFF
NA	NA	TRBV4-3	TRBJ2-5	TGCGCCAGCAGCCAAGACAGATCAGAGACCCAGTACTTC	CASSQDRSETQYF
TRBD2	NA	TRBV27	TRBJ2-1	TGTGCCAGCAGTGATAGCGGGAGACACAATGAGCAGTTCTTC	CASSDSGRHNEQFF
NA	NA	TRBV14	TRBJ1-1	TGTGCCAGCTCACAGGGTTTGGACACTGAAGCTTTCTTT	CASSQGLDTEAFF
TRBD2	once	TRBV9	TRBJ2-1	TGTGCCAGCAGCCCAAGACTAGCGGGGGAACTGGTTGAGCAGTTCTTC	CASSPRLAGELVEQFF
NA	NA	TRBV30	TRBJ1-2	TGTGCCTGGAGTTTCCCACGGCCGGACGGCTACACCTTC	CAWSFPRPDGYTF
NA	NA	TRBV1	TRBJ2-7	TGCACCAGCAGCCCTCCGTGGACAGGGGGTAAGTACGAGCAGTACTTC	CTSSPPWTGGKYEQYF
TRBD1	NA	TRBV27	TRBJ2-1	TGTGCCAGCAGTTTATCGGACAGGGGCTACAATGAGCAGTTCTTC	CASSLSDRGYNEQFF
NA	NA	TRBV11-3	TRBJ2-7	TGTGCCAGCAGCTTAGATATAGGGATCAACGAGCAGTACTTC	CASSLDIGINEQYF
TRBD2	NA	TRBV4-1	TRBJ2-1	TGCGCCAGCAGGGTCCGGATAGCGGGAGTCGGCAATGAGCAGTTCTTC	CASRVRIAGVGNEQFF
TRBD2	NA	TRBV10-3	TRBJ2-3	TGTGCCATCAGGGATGGACTAGTTACAGATACGCAGTATTTT	CAIRDGLVTDTQYF
TRBD2	NA	TRBV18	TRBJ2-1	TGTGCCAGCTCACAACTAGCGGGGACCTACAATGAGCAGTTCTTC	CASSQLAGTYNEQFF
TRBD1	NA	TRBV28	TRBJ1-5	TGTGCCAGCAGTTTTAGGCAGGGGGTTAGCAATCAGCCCCAGCATTTT	CASSFRQGVSNQPQHF
TRBD1	NA	TRBV28	TRBJ1-2	TGTGCCAGCAGTTTACGTCCCGGGACAGGGCGGAACGCTAACTATGGCTACACCTTC	CASSLRPGTGRNANYGYTF
NA	NA	TRBV13	TRBJ1-2	TGTGCCAGCAGCTTAGGATCGAACGGAGGCTACACCTTC	CASSLGSNGGYTF
NA	NA	TRBV28	TRBJ1-3	TGTGCCAGCAGTGAAAACACCATATATTTT	CASSENTIYF
NA	NA	TRBV12-2	TRBJ2-3	TGTGCAAGTCGCCCTAAGGGCATATATAGCACAGATACGCAGTATTTT	CASRPKGIYSTDTQYF
TRBD1	NA	TRBV18	TRBJ2-1	TGTGCCAGCTCACTTACCGGGACAGGGCCCAATGAGCAGTTCTTC	CASSLTGTGPNEQFF
NA	NA	TRBV20-1	TRBJ1-2	TGCAGTGCTAGACAGGGCTACACCTTC	CSARQGYTF
NA	NA	TRBV5-1	TRBJ2-2	TGCGCCAGCATCGACGACTACACCGGGGAGCTGTTTTTT	CASIDDYTGELFF
NA	NA	TRBV19	TRBJ1-5	TGTGCCAGTAGCAGGGGAGTAGAGCCCCAGCATTTT	CASSRGVEPQHF
TRBD1	NA	TRBV5-1	TRBJ2-5	TGCGCCAGCAGCCTGACAGGGGAGACCCAGTACTTC	CASSLTGETQYF
NA	NA	TRBV19	TRBJ1-1	NA	CASTSGGFNTEAFF
NA	NA	TRBV16	TRBJ2-7	TGTGCCAGCAGCCAATGGGGTCCCTACGAGCAGTACTTC	CASSQWGPYEQYF